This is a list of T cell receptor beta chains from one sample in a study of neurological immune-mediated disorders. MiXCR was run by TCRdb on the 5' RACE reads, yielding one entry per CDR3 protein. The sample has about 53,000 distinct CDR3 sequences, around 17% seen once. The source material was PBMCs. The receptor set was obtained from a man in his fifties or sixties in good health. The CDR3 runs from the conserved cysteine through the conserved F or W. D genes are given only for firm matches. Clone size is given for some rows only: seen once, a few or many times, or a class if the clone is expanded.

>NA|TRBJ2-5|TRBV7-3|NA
TGTGCCAGCAGCTTATTTGTCACCCCACAAGAGACCCAGTACTTC
CASSLFVTPQETQYF
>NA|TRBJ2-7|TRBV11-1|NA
TGTGCCAGCAGCATGGGAATGAGTGGCTACGAGCAGTACTTC
CASSMGMSGYEQYF
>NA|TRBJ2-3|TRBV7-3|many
TGTGCCAGCAGCTCTCCCGGCACAGATACGCAGTATTTT
CASSSPGTDTQYF
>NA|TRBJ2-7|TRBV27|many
TGTGCCAGCCGCCTCCCGGTCCCAAATGGGGAGCAGTACTTC
CASRLPVPNGEQYF
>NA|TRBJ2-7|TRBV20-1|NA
TGCAGTGCGAAGGAAAGGCGAACCTACGAGCAGTACTTC
CSAKERRTYEQYF
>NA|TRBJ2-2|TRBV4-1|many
TGCGCCAGCGCCCGGGCTCCGAACACCGGGGAGCTGTTTTTT
CASARAPNTGELFF
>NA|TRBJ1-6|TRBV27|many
TGTGCCAGCAGTTTAAACTCAGGGGTAGGGTCCCTCCACTTT
CASSLNSGVGSLHF
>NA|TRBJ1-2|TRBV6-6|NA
TGTGCCAGCAGTTATTTGGACCCGCCTAACTATGGCTACACCTTC
CASSYLDPPNYGYTF
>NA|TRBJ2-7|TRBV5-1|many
TGCGCCAGCAGCCCAGGTCCACCCTACGAGCAGTACTTC
CASSPGPPYEQYF
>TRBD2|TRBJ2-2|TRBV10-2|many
TGCGCCAGCAGCGACATGGGACTAGCGGGAAACACCGGGGAGCTGTTTTTT
CASSDMGLAGNTGELFF
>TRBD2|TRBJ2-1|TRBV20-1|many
TGCAGTGCTGCCCCCCCACTAGCGGGAGTAAACATTAATGAGCAGTTCTTC
CSAAPPLAGVNINEQFF
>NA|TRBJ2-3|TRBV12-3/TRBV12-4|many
TGTGCCAGCAGTTGGGAGGCAGATACGCAGTATTTT
CASSWEADTQYF
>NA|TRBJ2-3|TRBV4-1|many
TGCGCCAGCAGCCAAACCCATAGCACAGATACGCAGTATTTT
CASSQTHSTDTQYF
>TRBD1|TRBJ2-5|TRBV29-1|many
TGCAGCGTACTTTTAGGGACAGGGCAAGAGACCCAGTACTTC
CSVLLGTGQETQYF
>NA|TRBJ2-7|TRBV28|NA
TGTGCCAGCAGCCCCCCCAGCAGGGGGGAGTACGAGCAGTACTTC
CASSPPSRGEYEQYF
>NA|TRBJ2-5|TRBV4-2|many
TGTGCCAGCAGTACTCAATCCGGGGGCATCGGGGCCCAAGAGACCCAGTACTTC
CASSTQSGGIGAQETQYF
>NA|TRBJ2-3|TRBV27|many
TGTGCCAGGTTGGACAGCCCAAGGGATACGCAGTATTTT
CARLDSPRDTQYF
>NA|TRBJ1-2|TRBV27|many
TGTGCCAGCAGTTTATCCGGCAGGGATATTACCCGTGATGGTGGCTACACCTTC
CASSLSGRDITRDGGYTF
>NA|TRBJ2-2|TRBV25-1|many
TGTGCCAGCAACAGGGCTGCGAACACCGGGGAGCTGTTTTTT
CASNRAANTGELFF
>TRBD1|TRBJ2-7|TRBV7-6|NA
TGTGCCAGCAGCGGCAGGACAGGGGGCTTCGAATTCACCTACGAGCAGTACTTC
CASSGRTGGFEFTYEQYF
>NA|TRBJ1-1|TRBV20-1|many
TGCAGTGCTAGAGGAGGAGGGGGGAGGAACACTGAAGCTTTCTTT
CSARGGGGRNTEAFF
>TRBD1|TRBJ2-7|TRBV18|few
TGTGCCAGCTCACCCCTGGGACAGGACACCAATCGCCTTTACGAGCAGTACTTC
CASSPLGQDTNRLYEQYF
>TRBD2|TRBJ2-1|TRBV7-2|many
TGTGCCAGCAGCTTCCCACTAGCGGGAGGGGCTGAGCAGTTCTTC
CASSFPLAGGAEQFF